This T cell receptor (beta chain) was identified during a study of T cells in Graves' hyperthyroidism and ophthalmopathy (dated by TCRdb to 2018 to 2020). In terms of the full investigation: Peripheral blood samples were taken at the time of initial diagnosis, prior to any treatment. A discovery cohort of 95 to 100 patients, about 43 with Graves' ophthalmopathy and 57 with stable Graves' hyperthyroidism, was used to find distinguishing TCR V-J signatures. An independent validation cohort of 18 to 20 hyperthyroidism patients and 17 patients who later progressed to ophthalmopathy tested prospective prediction of ophthalmopathy. For training and testing, the 100 or so patients in the discovery cohort were randomly divided in a 7:3 ratio. In several Graves' hyperthyroidism patients, the study also compared T-cell repertoires from thyroid tissue with T-cell repertoires from blood. Once sampling was done, hyperthyroidism patients were given methimazole at a starting dose of 30 mg daily, whereas ophthalmopathy patients were given high-dose intravenous methylprednisolone. According to the paper, TCR Vbeta CDR3 sequencing was carried out on 135 peripheral blood samples, which came from fewer than 50 ophthalmopathy, around 75 hyperthyroidism and about 17 progressor patients.

The TCR beta CDR3 regions were amplified from the RNA transcripts. A first-round RT-PCR of the TCR CDR3 used the HTBI primer set with the Qiagen OneStep RT-PCR kit. A second multiplex PCR round built the libraries, followed by size selection and purification. Paired-end sequencing of the libraries was performed with 100 bp reads on an Illumina HiSeq2000. Turning to the authors' computational methods: SOAPnuke was used to process the raw data, throwing out any read that contained adapters or uncalled bases, had a mean Phred below 15, or lacked an exact constant-primer or identifier match. High-quality paired reads were merged using COPE v1.2.5, and each unique nucleotide sequence was defined as a clonotype. MiTCR v1.1 was used to align the clonotypes against IMGT TRBV, TRBD and TRBJ reference segments. The analysis was restricted to V-J combinations with a frequency above 0.0001, which together covered 99.2% of the repertoires. A TCS score was defined as the ratio of F50 (clonal expansion) to E x V (chaos), with BLOSUM62-based TCRdist applied between CDR3 peptides within each V-J. Welch's t-statistics and random forest reduced roughly 530 V-J features to roughly 13, which were used in a naive Bayes classifier (R e1071). TCRdb passed the public sequencing reads through fastp at Q25 and MiXCR, retaining productive beta sequences. Entries that share a CDR3 protein sequence are merged under the most common genes and DNA. Here the V and J calls rest on TCRdb's processing, not on the authors' analysis. The sample includes about 640,000 distinct CDR3 sequences, with about 14% observed a single time. Around 12% of the sample goes to the ten largest clones.

Ophthalmopathy patients had moderately to severely active disease, Clinical Activity Score of at least 3, NOSPECS grade of at least 4, and duration under 3 months. The study excluded patients with uncontrolled infections, other autoimmune diseases, pregnancy or lactation. Diagnoses relied on clinical symptoms, serum thyroxine and TRAb, thyroid ultrasound and orbital computed tomography. Ficoll-Paque density gradient centrifugation was used to isolate PBMCs from about 9 ml of fresh peripheral blood. Total RNA was extracted with Trizol reagent, and quality was checked on an Agilent 2100 Bioanalyzer. The investigation overall reported the following: A model built on a 13 V-J signature distinguished ophthalmopathy from stable hyperthyroidism, reaching around 90% sensitivity and about 81% specificity in cross-validation and 80%/75% in testing. Sample size was not statistically predetermined, and blinding of investigators to group allocation was not performed. Most expanded thyroid clonotypes (frequency above 0.001) were also detected in blood, a finding suggesting that blood repertoires may reflect thyroid immune responses. In validation, progression to ophthalmopathy was predicted by the model with 70.59% sensitivity and just over 72% specificity, a median of roughly 6.4 months before onset.

Trimming removed 3 bases from V and 1 base from J, leaving 9 bases between the germline ends. Measured from the cysteine to the phenylalanine, the CDR3 is 14 residues long. Of the read, only the CDR3 DNA is kept; its 42 bases are in frame from base 1. Per the germline V gene, MDHEN is the CDR1 and SYDVKM is the CDR2. As regards this clonotype: No cognate antigen has been identified for it. Per-base qualities were not stored, and no clone one base away is much larger.

Specimen: blood. This receptor was identified in a woman in her forties or fifties with Graves' ophthalmopathy. The rearrangement joined TRBV28 to TRBJ1-1; there is no confident call for the D gene. The nucleotides read TGTGCCAGCAGTTTTGCGGGCTCGAACACTGAAGCTTTCTTT. This yields the protein CASSFAGSNTEAFF.